These 9 T cell receptor beta chains were all obtained from the same sample, sequenced in a study of T cell repertoires in cytomegalovirus infection. TCRdb passed the reads through MiXCR, listing each CDR3 protein once. Among 450,000 to 550,000 distinct CDR3 sequences listed, 42% were seen once. Which antigens these TCRs recognize remains unknown. The material was cultured PBMCs, obtained from culture after CMV antigen stimulation. Every receptor here comes from a human donor in good health (CMV status not recorded). Some clones in this sample may be carry-over from other donors' samples.

This clonotype was counted once. V is TRBV9 and J is TRBJ2-1; 9 bases are shared with TRBD2. This CDR3 spans 15 amino acids. V gave up 4 bases and J gave up 5 bases; unmatched junction bases: 7. Germline loops: CDR1 SGDLS, CDR2 YYNGEE. CDR3 protein: CASSSLGGGDNEQFF. In DNA, the CDR3 is TGTGCCAGCAGCTCCCTTGGCGGGGGGGACAATGAGCAGTTCTTC.

The sample holds a few counts of this clonotype. This sequence joins TRBV7-6 and TRBJ2-5; D possibly uses TRBD1 or TRBD2 (5 bases each). V dropped 2 bases and J dropped 6 bases, with 25 bases sitting between them. The CDR3 contains 18 residues. Germline V gene lookup returns CDR1 SGHVS and CDR2 FNYEAQ. The CDR3 region has the DNA TGTGCCAGCAGCTTAAATAGGGGCGTAAGAGCGGCAGAGAAGACCCAGTACTTC. Protein sequence: CASSLNRGVRAAEKTQYF.

The CDR3 spells CASTGQPNQPQHF. DNA for the CDR3: TGTGCCAGCACGGGACAGCCTAATCAGCCCCAGCATTTT. V and J are TRBV12-3 or TRBV12-4 and TRBJ1-5, with 7 bases aligning to TRBD1. CDR3 length: 13 amino acids. V gave up 7 bases and J gave up 4 bases; unmatched junction bases: 4.

The chain couples TRBV4-3 to TRBJ2-1, with TRBD1 as a possible D gene (6 bases). V dropped 3 bases and J dropped 5 bases, with 17 bases sitting between them. Germline V gene lookup returns CDR1 LGHNA and CDR2 YSLEER. This CDR3 region has 16 residues. For the CDR3, the DNA is TGCGCCAGCAGCCATCTATGGGCCAGGGGCAACAATGAGCAGTTCTTC. This codes for CASSHLWARGNNEQFF.

This clonotype was seen only a few times. The chain uses TRBV6-5 and TRBJ2-3; 9 nucleotides agree with TRBD2. CDR3 length equals 16 residues. After removal of 0 bases from V and 2 bases from J, the junction contained 3 bases not matched to a gene. The V gene's germline CDR1 is MNHEY and CDR2 SVGAGI. The CDR3 coding sequence is TGTGCCAGCAGTTACTCGGCGGGGGGGAACACAGATACGCAGTATTTT. The encoded protein is CASSYSAGGNTDTQYF.

This clonotype was recorded once. The chain uses TRBV19 and TRBJ1-4; D gene uncertain. V was cut by 3 bases and J by 7 bases, with 15 bases left in between. The germline V gene encodes CDR1 LNHDA and CDR2 SQIVND (reference sequence). This CDR3 has 15 residues. The CDR3 loop reads CASSIRRTRGEKLFF. CDR3 in DNA: TGTGCCAGTAGTATTAGGAGGACCCGAGGTGAAAAACTGTTTTTT.

J is TRBJ2-3 and V is TRBV15; TRBD2 is a possible D gene (6 bases). Trimming pared 10 bases from V and 0 bases from J, leaving 14 bases between. In germline, CDR1 is LNHNV, CDR2 YYDKDF (reference sequence). The CDR3 length is 14 residues. In DNA form, the CDR3 reads TGTGCCATCGGGAGTTCGAGTAGCACAGATACGCAGTATTTT. It specifies CAIGSSSSTDTQYF.

The V and J genes are TRBV19 and TRBJ2-1; 13 bases match TRBD2. V lost 1 base to trimming and J lost 7 bases; unmatched junction nucleotides: 4. This CDR3 has 16 residues. Germline V gives CDR1 LNHDA, CDR2 SQIVND (reference sequence). CDR3: CASSIGTSGRGNEQFF. CDR3 nucleotides: TGTGCCAGTAGTATAGGTACTAGCGGGAGGGGGAATGAGCAGTTCTTC.

Points on this clonotype: A much more abundant neighbour one base away suggests this may be a read error. V usage is TRBV11-2 and J usage is TRBJ2-3; D not certain. Looked up from germline, CDR1 is SGHAT and CDR2 is FQNNGV. The length of the CDR3 is 11 residues. V was pared by 2 bases and J by 8 bases, with 5 bases between. DNA for the CDR3: TGTGCCAGCAGCTTATGGGGTACGCAGTATTTT. Its translation: CASSLWGTQYF.